Reported below is one T cell receptor (beta chain). What it binds is not known. Profiled with immunoSEQ multiplex PCR; TCRdb holds only in-frame clones, not every one. In the table there are 150,000 or so clones, 94% of which are singletons. This sample is drawn from a study of T cell responses to AZD1222 COVID-19 vaccine. Findings and limits, study-wide: At baseline, just a handful of AZD1222 recipients tested seropositive.

Second-dose timings of about 4 or about 12 weeks were pooled. This CDR3 contains 11 residues. V lost 5 bases and J 3 bases, leaving 5 bases between the germline ends. The starting material was peripheral blood, obtained 28 days after the second AZD1222 dose. The receptor comes from an adult who received the AZD1222 COVID-19 vaccine. V and J are TRBV12-3 or TRBV12-4 and TRBJ2-7; D gene uncertain. Here the CDR3 reads CASSLHYEQYF. The CDR3, as DNA: TGTGCCAGCAGTCTCCACTACGAGCAGTACTTC.